Each of the 19 T cell receptor beta chains below was sequenced from the same sample in a study of cytomegalovirus exposure and HLA in healthy donors. Using immunoSEQ multiplex PCR, the repertoire was profiled, and TCRdb retains in-frame clones only, with some absent. The sample carries hundreds of thousands of clones, roughly 88% recorded once. The sequencing input was PBMCs. These receptors were obtained from a woman between 18 and 29 years old in good health and CMV-seronegative.

V and J are TRBV2 and TRBJ1-2, with a possible D match to TRBD1 (6 bases). V lost 8 bases, J lost 6 bases, and 16 bases lay in between. The V gene's germline CDR1 is SNHLY and CDR2 FYNNEI. There are 13 residues in the CDR3. In DNA, the CDR3 is TGTGCCAGCCTTCGCGGGGGGGCACATGGCTACACCTTC. This codes for CASLRGGAHGYTF.

The V and J genes are TRBV27 and TRBJ1-1; 8 bases fit TRBD1. V trimming: 8 bases; J trimming: 6 bases; junction bases outside the gene matches: 8. Germline CDR1 MNHEY, CDR2 SMNVEV (reference sequence). This CDR3 spans 13 amino acids. The CDR3 DNA follows: TGTGCCAGCTGTCGGACAGGGTCTGCTGAAGCTTTCTTT. Encoded protein: CASCRTGSAEAFF.

This clone was detected only a few times. This chain joins TRBV19 and TRBJ2-2, with D tentatively TRBD1 (5 bases). This CDR3 contains 16 residues. With 5 bases removed from V and 2 bases from J, the gap between germline ends came to 15 bases. Germline lookup yields CDR1 LNHDA and CDR2 SQIVND (reference sequence). In DNA, the CDR3 is TGTGCCAGTAGTCCCCCTTGGGGCGTTAACACCGGGGAGCTGTTTTTT. This encodes CASSPPWGVNTGELFF.

The chain uses TRBV2 and TRBJ2-1; perhaps TRBD2 as D (6 bases). Germline-derived CDR1 and CDR2 are SNHLY and FYNNEI. Trimming removed 5 bases from V and 2 bases from J, with 10 bases in between. The CDR3 runs to 14 residues. The DNA for the CDR3 is TGTGCCAGCAGTAGGCGGGGTCCCTACAATGAGCAGTTCTTC. This sequence encodes CASSRRGPYNEQFF. Full variable domain (rest looked up from reference TRBV2 and TRBJ2-1): EPEVTQTPSHQVTQMGQEVILRCVPISNHLYFYWYRQILGQKVEFLVSFYNNEISEKSEIFDDQFSVERPDGSNFTLKIRSTKLEDSAMYFCASSRRGPYNEQFFGPGTRLTVL.

The chain has TRBV4-1 and TRBJ2-1, with 10 bases matching TRBD2. Germline CDR1 MGHRA, CDR2 YSYEKL. CDR3 length equals 17 residues. Trimming removed 4 bases from V and 4 bases from J; junction bases left unmatched: 10. CDR3 sequence reads: CASSRTSGSLEYNEQFF. The CDR3 DNA sequence: TGCGCCAGCAGCCGGACTAGCGGCTCATTGGAGTACAATGAGCAGTTCTTC.

V and J are TRBV19 and TRBJ2-6; TRBD1 agrees at 10 bases. The V gene end was trimmed by 8 bases and the J gene end by 0 bases; junction bases not matched to a gene: 13. In germline, CDR1 is LNHDA, CDR2 SQIVND (reference sequence). The CDR3 has 19 residues. This CDR3 reads CASSPYRDRGLSGANVLTF. The CDR3 coding sequence is TGTGCCAGTTCGCCGTACCGGGACAGGGGACTCTCTGGGGCCAACGTCCTGACTTTC.

The chain employs TRBV7-9 and TRBJ2-7, with D tentatively TRBD2 (6 bases). Germline CDR1 SEHNR, CDR2 FQNEAQ (reference sequence). With 2 bases removed from V and 3 bases from J, the gap between germline ends came to 23 bases. This CDR3 is built from 18 residues. The CDR3 is CASSLLGRPGLHNYEQYF. The CDR3 coding sequence is TGTGCCAGCAGCTTATTGGGACGGCCGGGACTGCATAACTACGAGCAGTACTTC.

The chain combines TRBV2 with TRBJ2-7; 7 bases are shared with TRBD1. The CDR3 loop spans 16 amino acids. Trimming took 5 bases from V and 1 from J; bases not matched to a gene: 11. The V gene's germline CDR1 is SNHLY and CDR2 FYNNEI. CDR3 coding DNA: TGTGCCAGCAGTTCAACCCGACAGGGCCCTTCCTACGAGCAGTACTTC. Protein sequence: CASSSTRQGPSYEQYF.

The chain recombines TRBV29-1 with TRBJ2-5; tentatively, D is TRBD2 (5 bases). The V gene lost 6 bases and the J gene lost 4 bases, with 15 bases spanning the gap. This CDR3 contains 13 residues. Germline V lookup: CDR1 SQVTM, CDR2 ANQGSEA. The CDR3 reads CSVLPRVGETQYF. The CDR3 nucleotides are TGCAGCGTACTACCGCGGGTGGGAGAGACCCAGTACTTC.

The chain combines TRBV6-1 with TRBJ2-1, with TRBD1 as a possible D gene (6 bases). The CDR3 loop spans 15 amino acids. The V gene lost 8 bases and the J gene lost 0 bases, with 14 bases spanning the gap. CDR1 and CDR2 from the germline V gene are MNHNS and SASEGT. The CDR3 loop is CASLPRGSSYNEQFF. CDR3 nucleotide sequence: TGTGCCAGCCTACCAAGGGGGAGCTCCTACAATGAGCAGTTCTTC.

The chain uses TRBV30 and TRBJ2-3, with a possible D match to TRBD1 (6 bases). V dropped 3 bases and J dropped 2 bases, with 12 bases sitting between them. The CDR3 spans 14 residues. Germline V gene sequence: CDR1 GTSNPN, CDR2 SVGIG (reference sequence). CDR3 DNA: TGTGCCTGGAGCAGGACAGCTTTCACAGATACGCAGTATTTT. It yields the protein CAWSRTAFTDTQYF.

This clone has just one count. V is TRBV18 and J is TRBJ1-5; 11 bases match TRBD1. The germline gives CDR1 KGHSH, CDR2 LQKENI. V was pared by 6 bases and J by 0 bases, with 10 bases of the junction left unmatched. The CDR3 sequence is 18 residues long. The CDR3 DNA follows: TGTGCCAGCTCCCCAGGGACAGGGGGTTTTCTTAGCAATCAGCCCCAGCATTTT. This encodes CASSPGTGGFLSNQPQHF.

The rearrangement joins TRBV2 to TRBJ1-1; D ambiguous. CDR3 length equals 13 residues. Germline CDR1 SNHLY, CDR2 FYNNEI. V gave up 7 bases and J gave up 7 bases, with 16 bases separating them. The CDR3 loop is CASTLIGENEAFF. CDR3 DNA: TGTGCCAGCACCCTGATCGGAGAGAATGAAGCTTTCTTT.

This chain connects TRBV2 to TRBJ1-6; D perhaps matches TRBD1 (5 bases). Between the trimmed V and J ends, which lost 6 bases and 2 bases, there was a span of 11 bases. The length of the CDR3 is 15 residues. Per the germline V gene, CDR1 is SNHLY and CDR2 is FYNNEI. In DNA, the CDR3 is TGTGCCAGCAGCAAACAGGCTACCTATAATTCACCCCTCCACTTT. Translation: CASSKQATYNSPLHF. The entire variable domain, with the rest obtained from reference TRBV2 and TRBJ1-6, is as follows: EPEVTQTPSHQVTQMGQEVILRCVPISNHLYFYWYRQILGQKVEFLVSFYNNEISEKSEIFDDQFSVERPDGSNFTLKIRSTKLEDSAMYFCASSKQATYNSPLHFGNGTRLTVT.

The genes are TRBV28 and TRBJ1-2; TRBD1 aligns across 9 bases. The CDR3 runs to 17 residues. Germline V lookup: CDR1 MDHEN, CDR2 SYDVKM. The V segment lost 2 bases and the J segment 2 bases; nucleotides outside the gene matches: 9. Here the CDR3 reads CASSLEGTGTGNYGYTF. CDR3 nucleotides: TGTGCCAGCAGTTTAGAGGGGACCGGGACAGGGAACTATGGCTACACCTTC.

The gene calls are TRBV27 and TRBJ2-1; TRBD2 matches 12 bases. Per germline, CDR1 MNHEY and CDR2 SMNVEV (reference sequence). The trim removed 6 bases at V and 0 bases at J, leaving 9 bases unmatched. The CDR3 has 18 amino acids. CDR3 region: CASSQGLAGTSSYNEQFF. In DNA, the CDR3 is TGTGCCAGCAGCCAAGGACTAGCGGGAACCAGCTCCTACAATGAGCAGTTCTTC.

This sequence joins TRBV27 and TRBJ2-2, with a possible D match to TRBD2 (6 bases). V gave up 6 bases and J gave up 3 bases, with 17 bases separating them. Germline CDR1 reads MNHEY; CDR2 reads SMNVEV (reference sequence). The CDR3 runs to 16 residues. The DNA of the CDR3 is TGTGCCAGCAGCCCCATCTTGGGGGGTTACACCGGGGAGCTGTTTTTT. Amino acids: CASSPILGGYTGELFF.

This sequence joins TRBV13 and TRBJ2-3; the match to TRBD2 covers 12 bases. The ends lost 3 bases at V and 4 bases at J; junction bases unmatched: 8. The CDR3 runs 17 residues. Germline CDR1 PRHDT, CDR2 FYEKMQ (reference sequence). CDR3 sequence reads: CASSLRTSGIVPDTQYF. The CDR3 bases are TGTGCCAGCAGCTTGCGGACTAGCGGGATCGTGCCAGATACGCAGTATTTT.

Here the CDR3 reads CASSSSSGGDEQYF. The CDR3 nucleotides are TGTGCCAGCAGCTCATCTAGCGGGGGGGACGAGCAGTACTTC. This chain uses TRBV5-4 with TRBJ2-7; 12 nucleotides agree with TRBD2. Trimming took 3 bases from V and 5 from J; bases not matched to a gene: 3. This CDR3 is 14 amino acids long. Germline CDR1 is SGHNT and CDR2 is YYREEE (reference sequence).